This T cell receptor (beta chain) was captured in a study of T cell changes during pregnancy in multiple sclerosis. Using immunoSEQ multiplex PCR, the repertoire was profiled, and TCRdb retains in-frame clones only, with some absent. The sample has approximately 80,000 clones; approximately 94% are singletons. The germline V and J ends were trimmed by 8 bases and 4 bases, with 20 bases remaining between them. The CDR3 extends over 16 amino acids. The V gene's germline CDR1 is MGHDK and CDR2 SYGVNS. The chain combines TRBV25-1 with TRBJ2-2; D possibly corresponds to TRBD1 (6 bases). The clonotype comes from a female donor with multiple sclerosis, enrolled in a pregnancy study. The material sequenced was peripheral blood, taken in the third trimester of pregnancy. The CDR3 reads CASGGAGITGTGELFF. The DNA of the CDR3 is TGTGCCAGCGGGGGCGCAGGGATAACTGGCACCGGGGAGCTGTTTTTT.